The 24 T cell receptor beta chains below were found in one sample sequenced in a study of blood T cell repertoires in COVID-19. Here immunoSEQ multiplex PCR was the method, and the copy in TCRdb shows in-frame clones only, minus some. Of 210,000 or so clones listed, roughly 78% are singletons. Sequencing was carried out using peripheral blood. Receptors originate from a middle-aged woman with acute or convalescent COVID-19.

The sample holds one count of this clone. V and J are TRBV24-1 and TRBJ2-1; 9 bases map to TRBD1. Unmatched junction bases numbered 9, after V lost 9 bases and J lost 4 bases. Germline CDR1 reads KGHDR; CDR2 reads SFDVKD. The CDR3 spans 15 residues. This CDR3 reads CATAIGQGPYNEQFF. CDR3 bases: TGTGCCACCGCTATTGGACAGGGGCCTTACAATGAGCAGTTCTTC.

The chain combines TRBV30 with TRBJ1-6, with D unclear. CDR3 size: 13 residues. Germline V CDR1 and CDR2: GTSNPN, SVGIG (reference sequence). Trimming took off 2 bases at V and 9 bases at J, with 11 bases between the two ends. The CDR3 sequence is CAWSSEPGSPLHF. CDR3 coding DNA: TGTGCCTGGAGTTCCGAACCGGGTTCACCCCTCCACTTT.

The rearrangement joins TRBV5-1 to TRBJ1-4; D unresolved. Deletions cut 0 bases from V and 5 bases from J, with 8 bases between. Germline V CDR1 and CDR2: SGHRS, YFSETQ. CDR3 length: 14 residues. CDR3 loop: CASSLGVINEKLFF. The CDR3 DNA reads TGCGCCAGCAGCTTGGGAGTCATAAATGAAAAACTGTTTTTT.

The chain uses TRBV24-1 and TRBJ2-7, with D possibly matching TRBD1 (6 bases). The germline V gene has CDR1 KGHDR and CDR2 SFDVKD. V was pared by 3 bases and J by 4 bases, with 15 bases between. This CDR3 contains 15 residues. The CDR3 bases are TGTGCCACCAGTGATCCGGCAACAGGGTTGTACGAGCAGTACTTC. Translation gives CATSDPATGLYEQYF.

The CDR3 reads CASRDGQGNGNTIYF. The CDR3 DNA sequence: TGTGCCAGCAGGGACGGACAGGGCAACGGAAACACCATATATTTT. This rearrangement joins TRBV14 to TRBJ1-3; 8 bases map to TRBD1. V dropped 6 bases and J dropped 4; count of bases not matched to a gene: 8. Germline CDR1 is SGHDN and CDR2 is FVKESK. The CDR3 is 15 residues long.

This clone was seen repeatedly, ten times or more. V is TRBV7-3 and J is TRBJ2-3, with 7 bases fitting TRBD2. V shed 4 bases and J 0 bases; nucleotides not matched to a gene: 4. This CDR3 region has 15 residues. Germline assignment: CDR1 SGHTA and CDR2 FQGTGA. CDR3 amino acids: CASSSRGTSTDTQYF. DNA for the CDR3: TGTGCCAGCAGCTCGCGGGGGACTAGCACAGATACGCAGTATTTT.

This sequence joins TRBV7-8 and TRBJ1-5; D possibly corresponds to TRBD1 (6 bases). The CDR3 is 18 amino acids. With 2 bases removed from V and 1 base from J, the gap between germline ends came to 18 bases. CDR1 is SGHVS and CDR2 is FQNEAQ in the germline V gene. The CDR3 bases are TGTGCCAGCAGCTTACCCCGGGAACAGGGCACGAGCAATCAGCCCCAGCATTTT. Its translation: CASSLPREQGTSNQPQHF. Looking up the rest from reference TRBV7-8 and TRBJ1-5 gives the full variable domain: GAGVSQSPRYKVAKRGQDVALRCDPISGHVSLFWYQQALGQGPEFLTYFQNEAQLDKSGLPSDRFFAERPEGSVSTLKIQRTQQEDSAVYLCASSLPREQGTSNQPQHFGDGTRLSIL.

The chain combines TRBV27 with TRBJ1-2, with 9 bases identical to TRBD1. The CDR3 has 16 amino acids. Germline V gives CDR1 MNHEY, CDR2 SMNVEV (reference sequence). J was trimmed by 4 bases and V by 4 bases; bases with no gene match: 10. The CDR3 coding sequence is TGTGCCAGCAGTTCACCCAGGACAGGGGTGAGCTATGGCTACACCTTC. Translated: CASSSPRTGVSYGYTF.

V and J are TRBV10-2 and TRBJ1-2; 7 bases are shared with TRBD1. Germline V CDR1 and CDR2: WSHSY, SAAADI. The CDR3 has 18 residues. V lost 0 bases and J lost 0; bases outside the gene matches: 10. The CDR3 spells CASSESMTGRSTNYGYTF. The CDR3, as DNA: TGCGCCAGCAGTGAGTCTATGACAGGGAGATCCACTAACTATGGCTACACCTTC.

This rearrangement joins TRBV27 to TRBJ2-5; D may be TRBD1 (6 bases). The CDR3 contains 13 residues. The V end was cut by 5 bases, the J end by 6 bases, with 13 bases between. Germline CDR1 MNHEY, CDR2 SMNVEV (reference sequence). The CDR3 here is CASSGGGGKTQYF. The DNA for the CDR3 is TGTGCCAGCAGTGGTGGGGGCGGAAAGACCCAGTACTTC.

The chain carries TRBV5-1 and TRBJ1-4; D is ambiguous. This CDR3 has 17 residues. In germline, CDR1 is SGHRS, CDR2 YFSETQ. V lost 4 bases to trimming and J lost 0 bases, with 16 bases between them. The CDR3 region is CASSPEALLATNEKLFF. Here the CDR3 DNA reads TGCGCCAGCAGCCCGGAGGCCCTCTTGGCAACTAATGAAAAACTGTTTTTT.

The V and J genes are TRBV15 and TRBJ2-7; 7 bases line up with TRBD2. The germline V gene encodes CDR1 LNHNV and CDR2 YYDKDF (reference sequence). This CDR3 is built from 15 residues. J gave up 4 bases and V 4 bases, and 10 bases lay outside the gene matches. CDR3 DNA: TGTGCCACCAGCATCGGGCGGGAGCTCGGTTACGAGCAGTACTTC. Translation: CATSIGRELGYEQYF.

V usage is TRBV3-1 (or the pseudogene TRBV3-2) and J usage is TRBJ1-4, with 8 bases that match TRBD1. The CDR3 consists of 17 residues. Trimming took 1 base from V and 0 from J; bases not matched to a gene: 4. Germline V CDR1 and CDR2: LGHDT, YNNKEL (reference sequence). CDR3 DNA: TGTGCCAGCAGCCAAGGACAGGGGCATGCAACTAATGAAAAACTGTTTTTT. This sequence encodes CASSQGQGHATNEKLFF.

The rearrangement joins TRBV6-5 to TRBJ2-7; D remains ambiguous. Between the trimmed V and J ends, which lost 5 bases and 1 base, there was a span of 15 bases. Germline CDR1 MNHEY, CDR2 SVGAGI. CDR3 length equals 15 residues. CDR3 residues: CASSRPNGESYEQYF. DNA for the CDR3: TGTGCCAGCAGTCGACCAAACGGAGAATCCTACGAGCAGTACTTC.

This clone was observed once. The chain joins TRBV3-1 (or the pseudogene TRBV3-2) to TRBJ1-2; TRBD1 matches 7 bases. Germline-derived CDR1 and CDR2 are LGHDT and YNNKEL (reference sequence). The V gene end was trimmed by 2 bases and the J gene end by 3 bases; junction bases not matched to a gene: 12. The CDR3 length is 17 residues. The chain's CDR3 is CASSQILGNRGDYGYTF. DNA for the CDR3: TGTGCCAGCAGCCAAATCCTAGGTAACAGGGGTGACTATGGCTACACCTTC.

The V gene is TRBV11-3, the J gene TRBJ2-1, with D possibly being TRBD2 (7 bases). Germline assignment: CDR1 SGHNT and CDR2 YENEEA. CDR3 size: 19 residues. V gave up 3 bases and J gave up 1 base, with 22 bases separating them. The CDR3 here is CASSFEGGMETTSYNEQFF. Here the CDR3 DNA reads TGTGCCAGCAGCTTCGAGGGGGGGATGGAGACTACTTCCTACAATGAGCAGTTCTTC.

This chain uses TRBV7-6 with TRBJ2-1; TRBD1 aligns across 7 bases. Germline V lookup: CDR1 SGHVS, CDR2 FNYEAQ. This CDR3 is built from 14 residues. V dropped 4 bases and J dropped 4; count of bases not matched to a gene: 4. CDR3 bases: TGTGCCAGCAGCTCCCGGGACAGATACAATGAGCAGTTCTTC. It yields the protein CASSSRDRYNEQFF.

The chain joins TRBV3-1 (or the pseudogene TRBV3-2) to TRBJ1-1; D is unclear. This CDR3 is built from 14 residues. Germline V gene lookup returns CDR1 LGHDT and CDR2 YNNKEL (reference sequence). Trimming took off 4 bases at V and 6 bases at J, with 15 bases between the two ends. This CDR3 reads CASSPLRNPSEAFF. CDR3 in DNA: TGTGCCAGCAGCCCCCTGCGAAACCCCTCTGAAGCTTTCTTT.

This clone was counted once. This chain joins TRBV5-1 and TRBJ1-6, with 10 bases that match TRBD1. The germline CDR1 and CDR2 sequences are SGHRS and YFSETQ. V was clipped by 0 bases and J by 7 bases; unmatched bases: 7. The CDR3 extends over 17 amino acids. The DNA of the CDR3 is TGCGCCAGCAGCTTGGGGACCGGGACAGGGGACAATTCACCCCTCCACTTT. This encodes CASSLGTGTGDNSPLHF.

The genes are TRBV29-1 and TRBJ2-2; D is perhaps TRBD2 (6 bases). CDR3 length equals 15 residues. Trimming shortened V by 1 base and J by 1 base, and 10 bases separated the two germline ends. The germline CDR1 and CDR2 sequences are SQVTM and ANQGSEA. The CDR3 region has the DNA TGCAGCGTTGAAGTCGGTAGCGGGAACACCGGGGAGCTGTTTTTT. Amino acids: CSVEVGSGNTGELFF.

The chain joins TRBV5-4 to TRBJ2-1, with TRBD2 matching 15 bases. The V gene end was trimmed by 3 bases and the J gene end by 4 bases; junction bases not matched to a gene: 2. Germline loops: CDR1 SGHNT, CDR2 YYREEE (reference sequence). CDR3 length equals 16 residues. CDR3 amino acids: CASSWGTSGRYNEQFF. Here the CDR3 DNA reads TGTGCCAGCAGCTGGGGGACTAGCGGGAGGTACAATGAGCAGTTCTTC.

This chain joins TRBV6-5 and TRBJ1-1; possibly TRBD1 for D (5 bases). The germline V gene encodes CDR1 MNHEY and CDR2 SVGAGI. The CDR3 contains 12 residues. Trimming took 6 bases from V and 7 from J, leaving 12 bases between them. CDR3: CASRRQPHEAFF. The DNA for the CDR3 is TGTGCCAGCAGGCGACAGCCTCATGAAGCTTTCTTT.

The V gene is TRBV6-5, the J gene TRBJ2-1; D is uncertain. Trimming cost V 0 bases and J 7 bases, with 7 bases left between them. Germline V gives CDR1 MNHEY, CDR2 SVGAGI. The CDR3 covers 13 residues. The CDR3 DNA reads as TGTGCCAGCAGTTACTCTAGCCCAAATGAGCAGTTCTTC. Protein: CASSYSSPNEQFF.

V and J are TRBV19 and TRBJ2-6; TRBD1 aligns across 8 bases. The CDR3 totals 17 residues. CDR1 and CDR2 (germline): LNHDA, SQIVND (reference sequence). With 3 bases clipped from V and 0 bases from J, the junction kept 4 bases outside the gene matches. As DNA, the CDR3 is TGTGCCAGTAGTATGGACAGGGCGAGCTCTGGGGCCAACGTCCTGACTTTC. The encoded protein is CASSMDRASSGANVLTF.